This TCR beta chain was identified in a study of T cell responses to AZD1222 COVID-19 vaccine. This table comes from immunoSEQ multiplex PCR, and its TCRdb copy is limited to in-frame clones, with some not included. In the table there are more than 80,000 clones, around 93% of which are singletons. Germline CDR1 SGHTS, CDR2 YDEGEE. V dropped 3 bases and J dropped 2 bases, with 15 bases sitting between them. The CDR3 is 16 amino acids. The sample consisted of peripheral blood, taken 28 days after the second AZD1222 dose. The sequence was collected from an adult who received the AZD1222 COVID-19 vaccine. The chain is built from TRBV5-8 and TRBJ1-5, with unresolved D. CDR3 nucleotide sequence: TGTGCCAGCAGCTCCGGCTCTCAAGATGGCAATCAGCCCCAGCATTTT. It encodes CASSSGSQDGNQPQHF. Using reference TRBV5-8 and TRBJ1-5 for the parts outside the CDR3, the full variable domain is EAGVTQSPTHLIKTRGQQATLRCSPISGHTSVYWYQQALGLGLQFLLWYDEGEERNRGNFPPRFSGRQFPNYSSELNVNALELEDSALYLCASSSGSQDGNQPQHFGDGTRLSIL.